The text below deals with one T cell receptor (beta chain). The antigen is unknown. This specimen comes from a study of shared clonotypes between healthy human individuals. Naive CD8 populations comprised CD45RO-negative cells positively selected for CCR7, excluding terminally differentiated effector memory CD45RA+ cells. Study-level points and caveats: The four-donor shared clonotypes exceeded non-shared clonotypes in generation probability, with non-shared ones scoring lower. Naive subsets generally exceeded memory subsets in estimated richness.

For sorted subsets, approximately 0.2 ug DNA per replicate equaled 33,000 or so T cell genomes. Some clones are missing from TCRdb's copy, which holds only in-frame ones; the method was immunoSEQ multiplex PCR. The profile shows under 2,000,000 clones, roughly 94% of them singletons. The material sequenced was naive CD8+ T cells sorted from blood. This clonotype was sampled from a man aged 18 to 30 in good health.

The CDR3: CAVRPSGNTDTQYF. As DNA, the CDR3 is TGCGCCGTCCGTCCGAGCGGGAACACAGATACGCAGTATTTT. The chain links TRBV10-1 to TRBJ2-3; 7 bases match TRBD2. The CDR3 runs to 14 residues. Losses at the gene ends were 11 bases for V and 2 bases for J; bases not matched to a gene: 10. Per the germline V gene, CDR1 is WNHNN and CDR2 is SYGVQD (reference sequence).